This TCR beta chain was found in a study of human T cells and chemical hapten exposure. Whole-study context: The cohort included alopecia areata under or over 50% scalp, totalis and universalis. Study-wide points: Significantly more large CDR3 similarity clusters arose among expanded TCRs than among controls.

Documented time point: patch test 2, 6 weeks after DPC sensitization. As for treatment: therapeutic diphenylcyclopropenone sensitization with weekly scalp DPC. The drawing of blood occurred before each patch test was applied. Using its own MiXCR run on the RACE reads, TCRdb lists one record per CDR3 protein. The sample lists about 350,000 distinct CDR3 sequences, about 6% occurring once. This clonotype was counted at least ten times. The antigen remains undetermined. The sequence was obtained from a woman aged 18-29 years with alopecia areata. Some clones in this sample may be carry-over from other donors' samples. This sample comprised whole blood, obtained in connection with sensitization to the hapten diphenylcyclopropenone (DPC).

CDR3 in amino acids: CASSGSGTQTGELFF. The DNA for the CDR3 is TGTGCCAGCAGTGGATCCGGGACACAGACCGGGGAGCTGTTTTTT. The V gene is TRBV12-3 or TRBV12-4, the J gene TRBJ2-2; maybe TRBD1 (6 bases). The CDR3 is 15 residues long. V was cut by 5 bases and J by 5 bases, with 15 bases left in between.